One sample yielded the 5 T cell receptor beta chains listed below, sequenced in a study of blood T cells in healthy people across ages. The second PCR ran roughly 6 to 11 cycles with a sample-barcoded 5' primer and J-beta primers. TCRdb recomputed calls from the 5' RACE reads with MiXCR, one row per CDR3 protein. There are 1.5 million to 2 million distinct CDR3 sequences in the sample; about 49% occur only once, and 2% to 2.5% lies in the top ten. Source material: blood. The receptor set was obtained from a woman in her thirties or forties in good health.

The chain joins TRBV12-3 or TRBV12-4 to TRBJ1-5; maybe TRBD1 (6 bases). The CDR3 loop spans 15 amino acids. The V end lost 3 bases, the J end lost 3 bases, and 12 bases lay between the germline ends. This CDR3 reads CASSFEGHLNQPQHF. CDR3 bases: TGTGCCAGCAGTTTTGAGGGACACCTCAATCAGCCCCAGCATTTT.

V is TRBV27 and J is TRBJ2-3, with 7 bases lining up with TRBD2. Per germline, CDR1 MNHEY and CDR2 SMNVEV (reference sequence). The J segment lost 4 bases and the V segment lost 5 bases, leaving 6 bases of the junction unmatched. This CDR3 comprises 14 residues. The CDR3 sequence: CASSRTRRSDTQYF. The CDR3 nucleotides are TGTGCCAGCAGTAGGACTAGAAGGTCAGATACGCAGTATTTT.

The genes are TRBV24-1 and TRBJ2-1; TRBD2 matches 9 bases. The CDR3 runs 13 residues. The V gene end was trimmed by 6 bases and the J gene end by 7 bases; junction bases not matched to a gene: 3. Germline lookup yields CDR1 KGHDR and CDR2 SFDVKD. CDR3 nucleotides: TGTGCCACCAGTCGAGGACTAGCGAATGAGCAGTTCTTC. As protein: CATSRGLANEQFF.

V gene TRBV4-1 combines with J gene TRBJ1-4, with D unresolved. The CDR3 runs 16 residues. The germline V gene has CDR1 MGHRA and CDR2 YSYEKL. With 2 bases removed from V and 7 bases from J, the gap between germline ends came to 17 bases. The CDR3 nucleotides read TGCGCCAGCAGCCAATACGGCGAGGGCGGGGTTGAAAAACTGTTTTTT. This codes for CASSQYGEGGVEKLFF.

J is TRBJ2-1 and V is TRBV12-5; either TRBD1 or TRBD2 may fit D (6 bases each). This CDR3 has 15 amino acids. V lost 9 bases and J lost 7, with 22 bases in between. In germline, CDR1 is LGHNT, CDR2 FRNRAP. CDR3 loop: CASGAWGAGRNEQFF. In nucleotides, the CDR3 is TGTGCTAGCGGTGCTTGGGGGGCCGGTAGGAATGAGCAGTTCTTC.